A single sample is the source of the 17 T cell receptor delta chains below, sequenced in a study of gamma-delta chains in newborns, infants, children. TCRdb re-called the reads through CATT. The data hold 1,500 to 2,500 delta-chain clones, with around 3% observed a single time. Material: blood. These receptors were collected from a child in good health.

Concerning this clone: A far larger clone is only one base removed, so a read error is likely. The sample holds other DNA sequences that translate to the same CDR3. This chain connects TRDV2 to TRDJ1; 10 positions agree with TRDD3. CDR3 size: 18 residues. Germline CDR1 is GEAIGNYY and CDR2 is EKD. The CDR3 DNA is TGTGCCTGTGACACCTTACTGGGGGATCCCATGGGCGCCGATAAGCTCATCTTT. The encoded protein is CACDTLLGDPMGADKLIF.

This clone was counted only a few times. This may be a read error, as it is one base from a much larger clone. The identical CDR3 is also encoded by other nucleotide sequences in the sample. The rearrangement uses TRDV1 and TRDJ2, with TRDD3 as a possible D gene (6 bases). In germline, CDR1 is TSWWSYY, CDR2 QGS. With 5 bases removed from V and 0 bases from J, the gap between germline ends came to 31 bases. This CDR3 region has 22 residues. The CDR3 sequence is CALGPSRAFLLWGFTLTAQLFF. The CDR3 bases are TGTGCTCTTGGGCCATCGCGGGCCTTCTTACTGTGGGGATTCACTTTGACAGCACAACTCTTCTTT.

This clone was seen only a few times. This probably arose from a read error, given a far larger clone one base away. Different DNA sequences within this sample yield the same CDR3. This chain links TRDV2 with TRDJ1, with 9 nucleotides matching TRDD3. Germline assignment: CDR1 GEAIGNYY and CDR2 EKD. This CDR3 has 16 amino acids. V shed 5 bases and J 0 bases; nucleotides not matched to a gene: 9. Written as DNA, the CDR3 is TGTGCCTGTGTGCCCGTGGGGGATAAGGACACCGATAAACTCATCTTT. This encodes CACVPVGDKDTDKLIF.

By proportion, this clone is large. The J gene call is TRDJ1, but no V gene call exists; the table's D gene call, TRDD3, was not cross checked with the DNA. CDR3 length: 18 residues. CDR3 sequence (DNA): TGTGCCTGTGACACCGTCAGTGGGGGATACGGGCCCGCCGATAAACTCATCTTT. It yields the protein CACDTVSGGYGPADKLIF.

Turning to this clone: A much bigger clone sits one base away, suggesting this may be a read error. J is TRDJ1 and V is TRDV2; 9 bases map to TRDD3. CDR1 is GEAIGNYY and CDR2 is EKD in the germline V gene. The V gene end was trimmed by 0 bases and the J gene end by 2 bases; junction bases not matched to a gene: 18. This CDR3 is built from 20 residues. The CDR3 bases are TGTGCCTGTGACACCGTAGGTTTGGGGGATATGCAGTGGCAAACCGATAAACTCATCTTT. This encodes CACDTVGLGDMQWQTDKLIF.

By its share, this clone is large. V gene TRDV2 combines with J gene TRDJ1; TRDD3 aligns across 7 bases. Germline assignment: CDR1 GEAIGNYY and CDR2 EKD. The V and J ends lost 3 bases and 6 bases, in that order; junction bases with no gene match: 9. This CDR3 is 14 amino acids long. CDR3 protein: CACDPLGGSYKLIF. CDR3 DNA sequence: TGTGCCTGTGACCCGCTGGGGGGTAGTTATAAACTCATCTTT.

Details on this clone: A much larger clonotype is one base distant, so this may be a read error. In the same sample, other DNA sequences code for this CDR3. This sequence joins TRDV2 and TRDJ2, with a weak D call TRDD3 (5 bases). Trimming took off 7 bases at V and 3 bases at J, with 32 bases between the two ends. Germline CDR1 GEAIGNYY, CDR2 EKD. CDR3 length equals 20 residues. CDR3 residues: CACDSVSSPDYPGMTAQLFF. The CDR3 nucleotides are TGTGCCTGCGACTCGGTCTCATCCCCGGACTACCCTGGGATGACAGCACAACTCTTCTTT.

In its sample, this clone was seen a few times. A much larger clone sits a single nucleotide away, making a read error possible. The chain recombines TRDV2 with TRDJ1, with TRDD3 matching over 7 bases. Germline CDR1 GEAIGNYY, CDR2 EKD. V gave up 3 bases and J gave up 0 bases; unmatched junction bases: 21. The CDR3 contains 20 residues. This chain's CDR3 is CACDGVSGTGDREYTDKLIF. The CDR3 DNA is TGTGCCTGTGACGGGGTTTCTGGAACTGGGGATCGCGAGTACACCGATAAACTCATCTTT.

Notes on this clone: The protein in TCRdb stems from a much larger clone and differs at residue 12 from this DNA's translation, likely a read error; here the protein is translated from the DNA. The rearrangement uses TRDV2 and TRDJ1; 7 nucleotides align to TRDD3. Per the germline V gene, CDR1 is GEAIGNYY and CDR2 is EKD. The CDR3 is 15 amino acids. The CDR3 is CACDTVGEYTDRLIF. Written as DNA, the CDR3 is TGTGCCTGTGACACCGTGGGGGAATACACCGATAGACTCATCTTT.

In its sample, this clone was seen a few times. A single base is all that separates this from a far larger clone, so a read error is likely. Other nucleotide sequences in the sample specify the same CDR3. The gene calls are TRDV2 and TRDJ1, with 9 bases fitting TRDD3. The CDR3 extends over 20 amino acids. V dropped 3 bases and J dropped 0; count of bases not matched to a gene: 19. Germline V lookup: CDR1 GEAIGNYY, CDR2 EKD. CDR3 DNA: TGTGCCTGTGACCCCGTCCTGCAACTGGGGGACAACTCGTACACCGATAAACTCATCTTT. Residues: CACDPVLQLGDNSYTDKLIF.

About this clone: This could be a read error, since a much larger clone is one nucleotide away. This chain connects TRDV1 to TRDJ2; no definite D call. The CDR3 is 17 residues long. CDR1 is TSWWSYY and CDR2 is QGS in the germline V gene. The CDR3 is CALGPRVPLALAAQLFF. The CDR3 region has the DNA TGTGCTCTTGGGCCAAGGGTTCCACTTGCTTTGGCAGCACAACTCTTCTTT.

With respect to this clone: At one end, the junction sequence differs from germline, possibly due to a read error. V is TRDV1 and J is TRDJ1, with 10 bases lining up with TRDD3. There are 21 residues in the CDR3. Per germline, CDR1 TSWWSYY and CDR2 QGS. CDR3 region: CAHGELVLRGGYNPFTDKLIF. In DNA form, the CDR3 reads TGTGCTCATGGGGAACTAGTCCTCCGTGGGGGATACAATCCCTTTACCGATAAACTCATCTTT.

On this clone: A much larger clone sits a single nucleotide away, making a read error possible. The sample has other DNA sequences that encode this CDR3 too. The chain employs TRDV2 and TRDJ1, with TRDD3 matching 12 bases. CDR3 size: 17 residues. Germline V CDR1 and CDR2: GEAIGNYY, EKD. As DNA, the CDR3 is TGCGCCTGTGACACCCTGGGGGATACGCGCCGAACCGATAAACTCATCTTT. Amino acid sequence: CACDTLGDTRRTDKLIF.

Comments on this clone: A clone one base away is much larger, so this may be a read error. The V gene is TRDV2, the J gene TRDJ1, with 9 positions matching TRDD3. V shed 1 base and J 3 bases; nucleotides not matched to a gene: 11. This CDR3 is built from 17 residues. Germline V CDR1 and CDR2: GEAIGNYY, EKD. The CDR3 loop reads CACDTLGDMGYADKLIF. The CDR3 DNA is TGTGCCTGTGACACGTTGGGGGATATGGGGTACGCCGATAAACTCATCTTT.

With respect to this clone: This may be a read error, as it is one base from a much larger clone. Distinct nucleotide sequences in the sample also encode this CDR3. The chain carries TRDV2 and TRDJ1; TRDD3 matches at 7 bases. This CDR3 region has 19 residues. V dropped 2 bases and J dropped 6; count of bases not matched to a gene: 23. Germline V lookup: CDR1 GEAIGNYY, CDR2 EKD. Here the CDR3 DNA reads TGTGCCTGTGACAGACTGCCGGAGTGGGGGACACTCATAAACCATAAACTCATCTTT. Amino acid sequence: CACDRLPEWGTLINHKLIF.

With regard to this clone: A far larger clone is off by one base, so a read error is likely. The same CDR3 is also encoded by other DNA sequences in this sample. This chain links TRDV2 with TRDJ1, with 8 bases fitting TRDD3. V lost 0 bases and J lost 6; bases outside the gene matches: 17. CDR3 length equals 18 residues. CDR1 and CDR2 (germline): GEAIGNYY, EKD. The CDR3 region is CACDTVTGGYALENKLIF. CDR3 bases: TGTGCCTGTGACACCGTTACTGGGGGGTACGCCCTAGAAAATAAACTCATCTTT.

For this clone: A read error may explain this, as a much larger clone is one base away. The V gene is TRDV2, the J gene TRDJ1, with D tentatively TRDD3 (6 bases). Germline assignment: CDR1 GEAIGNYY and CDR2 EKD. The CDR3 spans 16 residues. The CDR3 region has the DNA TGTGCCTGTAACACCGTGGGGGGCCCCCCAACCGATAAACTCATCTTT. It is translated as CACNTVGGPPTDKLIF.